This T cell receptor beta chain originates from a study of CD8 T cells in ankylosing spondylitis (TCRdb year 2017). Turning to the overall study: T cell receptor beta repertoires were profiled in healthy donors and ankylosing spondylitis patients so that disease-linked TCR variants could be found. The whole study cohort included some 100 healthy donors and about two dozen ankylosing spondylitis patients. Samples of peripheral blood were taken, and for ankylosing spondylitis patients, synovial fluid was collected as well. Study-level results and caveats: A TCR beta motif made up of several highly homologous amino acid variants appeared to be characteristic of blood from ankylosing spondylitis patients. The disease-linked clones had a CD8+ phenotype and were found at relatively low frequencies in peripheral blood. The disease-linked clones were reported as significantly enriched in matched synovial fluid samples from ankylosing spondylitis patients. Some motif variants had previously been reported in the synovial fluid and blood of reactive arthritis patients, which suggests shared mechanisms of disease initiation.

The CDR3 numbers 16 residues from cysteine through phenylalanine. The sequence is cut down to CDR3 DNA, 48 bases in frame from base 1. In the germline V gene, CDR1 corresponds to LGHNA and CDR2 to YNFKEQ. Cut back by 0 bases and 2 bases, the V and J ends lie 10 bases apart. Sequencer: Illumina HiSeq 2500. Quantitative 5'-RACE with molecular barcodes was used to prepare TCR beta libraries. The study's processing was this. To identify disease-linked TCR variants, a new computational method was used, one built on a probabilistic model of VDJ rearrangement. TCRdb redid the processing of the public reads, applying fastp at Q25 and MiXCR, and retained in-frame beta chains. Here each entry gathers all rows of one CDR3 protein and keeps the most common genes and DNA. These V and J calls rely on TCRdb rather than the paper's analysis. The table for this sample lists about 750,000 distinct CDR3 sequences; around 20% of them were counted only once. The ten top clones hold about 19% of the sample.

With regard to this clonotype: Its antigen remains undetermined. The sample holds no much larger clone one base away, and base qualities are not on file.

The sample taken for sequencing was blood, either unsorted or a sorted T cell fraction (not recorded which). The sequence links TRBV4-2 to TRBJ2-2; the D gene is perhaps TRBD2, on 6 matching bases. The clonotype originates from a male donor with ankylosing spondylitis. The CDR3 sequence is CASSQDQGLNTGELFF. Here is the DNA: TGTGCCAGCAGCCAAGATCAAGGACTAAACACCGGGGAGCTGTTTTTT.